This entry lists 28 T cell receptor beta chains sequenced from one sample in a study of T cells in Graves' hyperthyroidism and ophthalmopathy. Regions amplified from RNA transcripts were the TCR beta CDR3 regions. The TCR CDR3 was amplified in a first-round RT-PCR using the HTBI primer set. One entry per CDR3 protein results from TCRdb running MiXCR on the multiplex PCR reads. Among around 720,000 distinct CDR3 sequences listed, 30% to 40% were seen once. The sequenced sample consisted of blood. These TCRs come from a woman aged 40 to 55 with Graves' hyperthyroidism.

The CDR3 nucleotides are TGTGCCAGCAGCTTGGTAACAGGGGCGAGGACTGAAGCTTTCTTT. The encoded protein is CASSLVTGARTEAFF. The chain links TRBV5-8 to TRBJ1-1, with 7 bases that match TRBD1. After removal of 0 bases from V and 5 bases from J, the junction contained 7 bases not matched to a gene. CDR3 size: 15 residues. Looked up from germline, CDR1 is SGHTS and CDR2 is YDEGEE. Filled out from reference TRBV5-8 and TRBJ1-1, the complete variable domain reads EAGVTQSPTHLIKTRGQQATLRCSPISGHTSVYWYQQALGLGLQFLLWYDEGEERNRGNFPPRFSGRQFPNYSSELNVNALELEDSALYLCASSLVTGARTEAFFGQGTRLTVV.

In its sample, this clonotype was seen a few times. Written as DNA, the CDR3 is TGCAGCGTCAGGACGGTTTCCTACGAGCAGTACTTC. Encoded protein: CSVRTVSYEQYF. The chain couples TRBV29-1 to TRBJ2-7; unclear D gene. With 6 bases removed from V and 1 base from J, the gap between germline ends came to 10 bases. This CDR3 has 12 residues. Germline-derived CDR1 and CDR2 are SQVTM and ANQGSEA.

The V gene is TRBV2, the J gene TRBJ1-4; 9 nucleotides align to TRBD1. Germline V gene data show CDR1 as SNHLY and CDR2 as FYNNEI. The CDR3 sequence is 14 residues long. The V gene end was trimmed by 1 base and the J gene end by 7 bases; junction bases not matched to a gene: 1. The CDR3 bases are TGTGCCAGCAGTGAAGGGACAGGGGCTGAAAAACTGTTTTTT. This encodes CASSEGTGAEKLFF.

The chain recombines TRBV29-1 with TRBJ2-7; 12 bases agree with TRBD2. CDR1 is SQVTM and CDR2 is ANQGSEA in the germline V gene. Trimming took 6 bases from V and 0 from J; bases not matched to a gene: 9. CDR3 length: 16 amino acids. CDR3 in amino acids: CSVAGTSGLSSYEQYF. CDR3 DNA sequence: TGCAGCGTCGCCGGGACTAGCGGGCTGAGCTCCTACGAGCAGTACTTC.

V is TRBV2 and J is TRBJ1-2; 10 bases are a match to TRBD1. The CDR3 consists of 17 residues. Germline CDR1 SNHLY, CDR2 FYNNEI. The V segment lost 6 bases and the J segment 3 bases; nucleotides outside the gene matches: 13. The CDR3 loop is CASSLRDRGSIYYGYTF. Here the CDR3 DNA reads TGTGCCAGCAGCCTCCGGGACAGGGGATCGATATACTATGGCTACACCTTC.

There are many counts of this clonotype. The chain recombines TRBV9 with TRBJ1-2; no clear D. CDR1 and CDR2 (germline): SGDLS, YYNGEE. The CDR3 length is 13 residues. V lost 4 bases to trimming and J lost 4 bases, with 11 bases between them. The CDR3 nucleotides read TGTGCCAGCAGCTCCCGGGCCACCTATGGCTACACCTTC. It specifies CASSSRATYGYTF.

This chain uses TRBV7-2 with TRBJ1-5; no firm D call. With 5 bases removed from V and 5 bases from J, the gap between germline ends came to 13 bases. The CDR3 runs to 14 residues. Per the germline V gene, CDR1 is SGHTA and CDR2 is FQGNSA. CDR3 sequence: CASSPKGGHQPQHF. For the CDR3, the DNA is TGTGCCAGCAGCCCGAAGGGTGGCCATCAGCCCCAGCATTTT.

The chain carries TRBV5-5 and TRBJ1-2; the D gene is possibly TRBD1 (5 bases). Germline lookup yields CDR1 SGHKS and CDR2 YYEKEE (reference sequence). The CDR3 contains 14 residues. The V end was cut by 2 bases, the J end by 8 bases, with 16 bases between. The DNA of the CDR3 is TGTGCCAGCAGCTTTGACAGCAGTGCCCTAGGCTACACCTTC. It specifies CASSFDSSALGYTF.

A word on this clonotype: Being one base from a much bigger clone, this may be a read error. The chain employs TRBV19 and TRBJ2-7, with D perhaps matching TRBD2 (5 bases). Germline V lookup: CDR1 LNHDA, CDR2 SQIVND (reference sequence). Deletions cut 10 bases from V and 3 bases from J, with 19 bases between. The CDR3 is 14 residues long. In nucleotides, the CDR3 is TGTGCCATCACGGGGTCGTTGGGGAGCTACGAGCAGTACTTC. Protein: CAITGSLGSYEQYF.

This clonotype was recorded at least ten times. The chain joins TRBV7-8 to TRBJ1-4, with D perhaps TRBD1 (6 bases). This CDR3 has 14 residues. Trimming took 4 bases from V and 8 from J, leaving 14 bases between them. Germline V CDR1 and CDR2: SGHVS, FQNEAQ. CDR3 nucleotide sequence: TGTGCCAGCAGCTCTACAGGGACGGAAGAAAAACTGTTTTTT. Translated: CASSSTGTEEKLFF.

The sample holds a few counts of this clonotype. This chain joins TRBV10-3 and TRBJ2-2, with 8 bases fitting TRBD2. The J segment lost 6 bases and the V segment lost 2 bases, leaving 5 bases of the junction unmatched. Germline V gene sequence: CDR1 ENHRY, CDR2 SYGVKD. This CDR3 spans 15 amino acids. CDR3 loop: CAISETPGGPGELFF. The CDR3 DNA is TGTGCCATCAGTGAGACTCCGGGGGGGCCCGGGGAGCTGTTTTTT.

In this sample, this clonotype turned up many times. This chain links TRBV29-1 with TRBJ1-5; the D is unclear. Trimming removed 4 bases at V and 7 bases at J, with 11 bases between. There are 12 residues in the CDR3. Germline CDR1 and CDR2: SQVTM and ANQGSEA. The CDR3 DNA reads TGCAGCGTTGGCTTTGGGGTGCAGCCCCAGCATTTT. The encoded protein is CSVGFGVQPQHF.

Of note for this clonotype: The CDR3 does not close with the conserved phenylalanine or tryptophan, likely indicating a read error. The J gene is TRBJ1-1, the V gene TRBV25-1, with 7 bases identical to TRBD1. The CDR3 loop spans 15 amino acids. Germline V lookup: CDR1 MGHDK, CDR2 SYGVNS. Germline trimming cut 8 bases from V and 2 bases from J; bases unmatched to any gene: 11. This CDR3 is CASVGRGQQNTEAFS. For the CDR3, the DNA is TGTGCCAGCGTGGGGCGGGGACAGCAAAACACTGAAGCTTTCTCT.

The V gene is TRBV24-1, the J gene TRBJ2-5; no firm D call. Germline loops: CDR1 KGHDR, CDR2 SFDVKD. V lost 2 bases and J lost 9, with 9 bases in between. The CDR3 runs 12 residues. CDR3 amino acids: CATSDSGEAQYF. CDR3 bases: TGTGCCACCAGTGATTCAGGCGAGGCCCAGTACTTC.

This clonotype was counted a few times. The chain combines TRBV5-5 with TRBJ1-1, with 9 bases fitting TRBD1. The CDR3 has 14 amino acids. V lost 3 bases to trimming and J lost 5 bases; unmatched junction nucleotides: 5. Germline loops: CDR1 SGHKS, CDR2 YYEKEE (reference sequence). This CDR3 reads CASSYRTGETEAFF. DNA of the CDR3: TGTGCCAGCAGCTATAGGACAGGGGAGACTGAAGCTTTCTTT.

This clonotype was observed a handful of times. The J gene is TRBJ1-1, the V gene TRBV7-2; D perhaps matches TRBD1 (6 bases). The germline V gene encodes CDR1 SGHTA and CDR2 FQGNSA. CDR3 length: 14 amino acids. The ends were cut back, 1 base at V and 3 bases at J, with 9 bases in the middle. CDR3 amino acids: CASSLEGGYTEAFF. DNA for the CDR3: TGTGCCAGCAGCTTAGAGGGGGGTTACACTGAAGCTTTCTTT.

The chain combines TRBV20-1 with TRBJ2-7, with 7 positions matching TRBD2. J was trimmed by 7 bases and V by 5 bases; bases with no gene match: 20. This CDR3 is 16 amino acids long. CDR1 is DFQATT, CDR2 SNEGSKA, per germline (reference sequence). The CDR3 reads CSAPLRLRVGRDEQYF. CDR3 coding DNA: TGCAGTGCTCCCCTGAGGTTGCGGGTGGGGAGGGATGAGCAGTACTTC.

The rearrangement links TRBV5-1 to TRBJ1-4; D possibly corresponds to TRBD1 (5 bases). Trimming removed 4 bases at V and 5 bases at J, with 15 bases between. Germline V gene sequence: CDR1 SGHRS, CDR2 YFSETQ. This CDR3 spans 15 amino acids. The CDR3 region is CASSASGAYNEKLFF. The CDR3 DNA reads TGCGCCAGCAGCGCAAGCGGGGCTTACAATGAAAAACTGTTTTTT.

V gene TRBV10-3 combines with J gene TRBJ2-7, with D possibly called TRBD1 or TRBD2 (7 bases each). Germline V lookup: CDR1 ENHRY, CDR2 SYGVKD. The CDR3 consists of 14 residues. V shed 6 bases and J shed 3 bases, with 15 bases lying between them. CDR3 region: CAIRAQGEGYEQYF. DNA of the CDR3: TGTGCCATCAGGGCTCAGGGGGAGGGCTACGAGCAGTACTTC.

The chain is built from TRBV6-5 and TRBJ1-1; D is uncertain. Germline values: CDR1 MNHEY, CDR2 SVGAGI. The CDR3 is made up of 13 amino acids. The V gene lost 0 bases and the J gene lost 6 bases, with 8 bases spanning the gap. CDR3 protein: CASSYSAPPEAFF. The CDR3, as DNA: TGTGCCAGCAGTTACTCGGCTCCTCCTGAAGCTTTCTTT.

In the case of this clonotype: One end of the junction fails to match germline, which may point to a read error. The chain is built from TRBV7-3 and TRBJ1-2; 9 bases match TRBD1. CDR1 is SGHTA and CDR2 is FQGTGA in the germline V gene. The CDR3 extends over 13 amino acids. This CDR3 is CASSLGTGRGYTF. CDR3 DNA: TGCGCCAGCAGCCTAGGGACAGGGCGCGGCTACACCTTC. The entire variable domain, with the rest obtained from reference TRBV7-3 and TRBJ1-2, is as follows: GAGVSQTPSNKVTEKGKYVELRCDPISGHTALYWYRQSLGQGPEFLIYFQGTGAADDSGLPNDRFFAVRPEGSVSTLKIQRTERGDSAVYLCASSLGTGRGYTFGSGTRLTVV.

The gene calls are TRBV19 and TRBJ2-2; 7 bases line up with TRBD1. Looked up from germline, CDR1 is LNHDA and CDR2 is SQIVND (reference sequence). With V trimmed by 4 bases and J by 4 bases, 9 bases remained unmatched. The CDR3 loop spans 16 amino acids. CDR3 in amino acids: CASSKPPGGSTGELFF. The DNA of the CDR3 is TGTGCCAGTAGTAAACCCCCAGGGGGTAGCACCGGGGAGCTGTTTTTT.

The chain couples TRBV7-8 to TRBJ2-7, with D possibly TRBD1 on 6 matching bases. The assigned J gene may be wrong: the sequence end matches TRBJ2-4 better. The germline V gene encodes CDR1 SGHVS and CDR2 FQNEAQ. This CDR3 region has 13 residues. In nucleotides, the CDR3 is TGTGCCAGCAGCTTAGAGTACAGGGACATTCAGTACTTC. As protein: CASSLEYRDIQYF.

Remarks on this clonotype: Germline is not matched at one junction end, which may reflect a read error. The chain links TRBV10-3 to TRBJ1-2; 8 positions agree with TRBD1. The germline V gene encodes CDR1 ENHRY and CDR2 SYGVKD. This CDR3 region has 13 residues. In nucleotides, the CDR3 is TGTGCCAGCAGTTACGGACAGGGTCGACACTACACCTTC. The encoded protein is CASSYGQGRHYTF.

Notes on this clonotype: Mismatch with germline at one junction end may stem from a read error. The chain is built from TRBV2 and TRBJ1-1, with 7 positions matching TRBD1. CDR3 length equals 15 residues. Germline CDR1 is SNHLY and CDR2 is FYNNEI. The CDR3: CASSLPTGPKTGAFF. In DNA, the CDR3 is TGTGCCAGCAGTTTACCGACAGGGCCGAAAACTGGAGCTTTCTTT.

There are a few counts of this clonotype. This rearrangement joins TRBV4-1 to TRBJ1-2, with D tentatively TRBD1 (5 bases). Germline V gives CDR1 MGHRA, CDR2 YSYEKL. V was shortened by 3 bases and J by 7 bases, with 21 bases between the two germline ends. This CDR3 comprises 16 residues. In nucleotides, the CDR3 is TGCGCCAGCAGCCAGGCCCTGGCCAGGGCGGCCGCTGGCTACACCTTC. Translation: CASSQALARAAAGYTF.

This clonotype was counted a few times. The gene calls are TRBV7-2 and TRBJ2-2, with TRBD2 matching over 7 bases. V was clipped by 5 bases and J by 6 bases; unmatched bases: 12. The CDR3 covers 16 residues. The germline CDR1 and CDR2 sequences are SGHTA and FQGNSA. This CDR3 reads CASSRNSGGSAGELFF. The DNA of the CDR3 is TGTGCCAGCAGCCGAAATTCCGGGGGGTCCGCCGGGGAGCTGTTTTTT.

This chain joins TRBV12-3 or TRBV12-4 and TRBJ1-6; possible D gene TRBD1, 5 bases. V was clipped by 4 bases and J by 7 bases, with 14 bases between them. The CDR3 runs to 15 residues. CDR3 region: CASSSRGDGNSPLHF. Here the CDR3 DNA reads TGTGCCAGCAGTTCAAGAGGGGATGGGAATTCACCCCTCCACTTT.